The rows below give T cell receptor beta chains drawn from one sample of a study of neurological immune-mediated disorders. A single record per CDR3 protein comes from TCRdb applying MiXCR to the 5' RACE reads. The table lists more than 50,000 distinct CDR3 sequences, 3.5% to 5% of them singletons, with approximately 1.2% in the top ten. The sample taken for sequencing was PBMCs. These receptors came from a man aged 25-40 years with multiple sclerosis. Each CDR3 is given with its conserved first and last residue. Fields, in order: V gene, J gene, CDR3 protein.

V gene: TRBV10-3; J gene: TRBJ1-4; CDR3 protein: CAISVRQGGEKLFF
V gene: TRBV20-1; J gene: TRBJ2-4; CDR3 protein: CSVGGRDIQYF
V gene: TRBV10-3; J gene: TRBJ1-1; CDR3 protein: CAISDLSRTEAFF
V gene: TRBV29-1; J gene: TRBJ1-5; CDR3 protein: CSVSEGLNQPQNF
V gene: TRBV7-9; J gene: TRBJ2-1; CDR3 protein: CASSSGTGLNEQFF
V gene: TRBV5-1; J gene: TRBJ2-3; CDR3 protein: CASRPGLITDTQYF
V gene: TRBV14; J gene: TRBJ2-7; CDR3 protein: CASSQVTGGVEQYF
V gene: TRBV15; J gene: TRBJ1-1; CDR3 protein: CATSRDPAGLAFF
V gene: TRBV20-1; J gene: TRBJ1-2; CDR3 protein: CSARGDRDDSYGYTF
V gene: TRBV24-1; J gene: TRBJ1-5; CDR3 protein: CASRSGRYSNQPQHF
V gene: TRBV28; J gene: TRBJ2-2; CDR3 protein: CASRPGGNTGELFF
V gene: TRBV10-3; J gene: TRBJ2-3; CDR3 protein: CAISGGGDTQYF
V gene: TRBV4-3; J gene: TRBJ2-7; CDR3 protein: CASSLYREYEQYF
V gene: TRBV12-3/TRBV12-4; J gene: TRBJ1-3; CDR3 protein: CASRLSGNTIYF
V gene: TRBV7-9; J gene: TRBJ2-1; CDR3 protein: CASSESGGANEQFF
V gene: TRBV5-1; J gene: TRBJ2-3; CDR3 protein: CASSSGGTGEHTDTQYF
V gene: TRBV7-2; J gene: TRBJ2-3; CDR3 protein: CASSLVWGGYNDTQYF
V gene: TRBV29-1; J gene: TRBJ2-7; CDR3 protein: CSVVGLAPYEQYF
V gene: TRBV9; J gene: TRBJ2-1; CDR3 protein: CASSVDGRGSNNEQFF
V gene: TRBV20-1; J gene: TRBJ1-5; CDR3 protein: CSASQGDSNQPQHF
V gene: TRBV2; J gene: TRBJ1-2; CDR3 protein: CASSRGGSVIGAYGYTF
V gene: TRBV5-1; J gene: TRBJ1-1; CDR3 protein: CASSVGHSKTEAFF
V gene: TRBV9; J gene: TRBJ2-5; CDR3 protein: CASSGLAGSAFQETQYF
V gene: TRBV12-3/TRBV12-4; J gene: TRBJ2-5; CDR3 protein: CASSLVASQETQYF
V gene: TRBV5-1; J gene: TRBJ2-3; CDR3 protein: CASSLGRQDTDTQYF
V gene: TRBV5-1; J gene: TRBJ1-6; CDR3 protein: CASSLVPSGTNSPLHF
V gene: TRBV7-2; J gene: TRBJ2-1; CDR3 protein: CASSQRSRYNEQFF
V gene: TRBV29-1; J gene: TRBJ2-3; CDR3 protein: CSSGDGTDTQYF
V gene: TRBV10-3; J gene: TRBJ2-7; CDR3 protein: CAIRGTAYEQYF
V gene: TRBV10-3; J gene: TRBJ2-7; CDR3 protein: CAISESSYEQYF
V gene: TRBV6-1; J gene: TRBJ1-6; CDR3 protein: CASTLGGGASPLHF
V gene: TRBV5-1; J gene: TRBJ1-1; CDR3 protein: CASSLLGAEAFF
V gene: TRBV20-1; J gene: TRBJ2-7; CDR3 protein: CSAIWGRLSEQYF
V gene: TRBV6-6; J gene: TRBJ2-1; CDR3 protein: CASSGLADNEQFF
V gene: TRBV27; J gene: TRBJ1-2; CDR3 protein: CASSSLGGNYGYTF
V gene: TRBV6-5; J gene: TRBJ2-1; CDR3 protein: CASSTGPRQFF
V gene: TRBV5-1; J gene: TRBJ2-7; CDR3 protein: CASSFGGREQYF
V gene: TRBV2; J gene: TRBJ2-3; CDR3 protein: CASMLGHPDTQYF
V gene: TRBV12-3/TRBV12-4; J gene: TRBJ2-7; CDR3 protein: CASSRSETGSSYEQYF
V gene: TRBV9; J gene: TRBJ2-1; CDR3 protein: CASSVVPGAYNEQFF
V gene: TRBV7-2; J gene: TRBJ2-2; CDR3 protein: CASSSVRNTGELFF
V gene: TRBV7-6; J gene: TRBJ2-3; CDR3 protein: CASSFNPGQGTDTQYF
V gene: TRBV5-6; J gene: TRBJ1-6; CDR3 protein: CASRVDSYNSPLNF
V gene: TRBV7-6; J gene: TRBJ2-7; CDR3 protein: CASSSAVQPTYEQYF
V gene: TRBV28; J gene: TRBJ2-2; CDR3 protein: CASSLITSGGTGELFF
V gene: TRBV5-1; J gene: TRBJ2-7; CDR3 protein: CASSQTGTGPYEQYF
V gene: TRBV6-2/TRBV6-3; J gene: TRBJ1-5; CDR3 protein: CASTEMGRSNQPQHF
V gene: TRBV4-1; J gene: TRBJ2-7; CDR3 protein: CASSQDGYRHEQYF
V gene: TRBV5-1; J gene: TRBJ2-2; CDR3 protein: CASSEGPAPGELFF
V gene: TRBV5-1; J gene: TRBJ1-1; CDR3 protein: CASRRTGSTSTEAFF
V gene: TRBV27; J gene: TRBJ2-7; CDR3 protein: CASSLSGAGGTYEQYF
V gene: TRBV5-1; J gene: TRBJ1-1; CDR3 protein: CASSPLGGQSTEAFF
V gene: TRBV4-2; J gene: TRBJ2-1; CDR3 protein: CASSQEERGGYNEQFF
V gene: TRBV20-1; J gene: TRBJ2-2; CDR3 protein: CSARDGGLLTGELFF
V gene: TRBV9; J gene: TRBJ1-2; CDR3 protein: CASRDDRAVYGYTF
V gene: TRBV7-2; J gene: TRBJ2-1; CDR3 protein: CASSLAQVFSYNEQFF
V gene: TRBV7-2; J gene: TRBJ2-1; CDR3 protein: CASSLVTSGGYEQFF
V gene: TRBV29-1; J gene: TRBJ2-2; CDR3 protein: CSVKGQNTGELFF
V gene: TRBV20-1; J gene: TRBJ1-1; CDR3 protein: CSARDLGGVGIAEAFF